This record concerns one T cell receptor (beta chain) sequence. The target antigen is unknown. Treatment denoted: approximately nine-day PBMC culture with coronavirus spike peptide pools or control peptides (ViraFEST assay). The CDR3 sequence is 14 residues long. Germline CDR1 reads DFQATT; CDR2 reads SNEGSKA (reference sequence). V was trimmed by 3 bases and J by 1 base, leaving 13 bases between them. The Oncomine TCR Beta short-read assay was what sequenced the DNA obtained from cultured CD4+ T cells. One entry per CDR3 protein results from TCRdb running MiXCR on the PCR reads. The sample lists roughly 14,000 distinct CDR3 sequences, roughly 50% occurring once. This sample was taken from a study of vaccination and CD4 T cells after COVID-19. Turning to the study itself: SARS-CoV-2, HCoV-NL63, HCoV-OC43 and HCoV-229E supplied the overlapping spike peptides used to stimulate cells.

The sequence derives from a human donor who had recovered from COVID-19. The chain has TRBV20-1 and TRBJ2-7, with no clear D. The source material was CD4+ T cells from blood, cultured in vitro, sampled before SARS-CoV-2 vaccination. Written as DNA, the CDR3 is TGCAGTGCTAGTTCCTTATATGGATCCTACGAGCAGTACTTC. It is translated as CSASSLYGSYEQYF.